The 7 T cell receptor beta chains reported below all come from one sample, sequenced in a study of chemoradiotherapy in HPV16-positive cancers (dated by TCRdb to between 2021 and 2023). Libraries were made using the immunoSEQ multiplex PCR assay. The table was pulled from immuneACCESS by TCRdb, which kept in-frame rearrangements only. Such tables lose some clones; where checked, under half of the loss comes from unresolved V genes, and the rest has no known cause. In this sample the table shows roughly 23,000 clones, around 67% of which occur a single time. The ten largest clonotypes hold around 2.6% of the sample. This specimen was acquired from a patient who underwent chemoradiotherapy. These receptors were taken from a human donor with HPV-associated anogenital cancer.

The chain is built from TRBV7-2 and TRBJ1-1; 7 positions match TRBD1. The CDR3 is 17 residues long. CDR1 and CDR2 from the germline V gene are SGHTA and FQGNSA. J lost 0 bases, V lost 7 bases, and 14 bases had no gene match. The CDR3 nucleotides are TGTGCCAGCAAGTCCCCCCCCCGAGGGACAGTGAACACTGAAGCTTTCTTT. This encodes CASKSPPRGTVNTEAFF.

This clone was detected only once. The gene calls are TRBV28 and TRBJ2-7, with D tentatively TRBD1 (6 bases). V dropped 5 bases and J dropped 6 bases, with 17 bases sitting between them. This CDR3 contains 14 residues. CDR1 MDHEN and CDR2 SYDVKM come from the germline V gene. The DNA for the CDR3 is TGTGCCAGCAGTGGGGGCCCCCAGTACTCCGAGCAGTACTTC. Translation gives CASSGGPQYSEQYF.

The genes are TRBV19 and TRBJ1-1; no clear D. Germline V gene data show CDR1 as LNHDA and CDR2 as SQIVND (reference sequence). V lost 6 bases and J lost 2, with 16 bases in between. This CDR3 region has 15 residues. Here the CDR3 DNA reads TGTGCCAGTAGATTTCAACCGACGGTCAACACTGAAGCTTTCTTT. It yields the protein CASRFQPTVNTEAFF.

The rearrangement links TRBV9 to TRBJ1-6; TRBD1 matches 7 bases. CDR3 length: 15 residues. Germline loops: CDR1 SGDLS, CDR2 YYNGEE. The J segment lost 7 bases and the V segment lost 4 bases, leaving 8 bases of the junction unmatched. CDR3 residues: CASSTQGQTNSPLHF. Here the CDR3 DNA reads TGTGCCAGCAGCACCCAGGGACAGACAAATTCACCCCTCCACTTT.

This clone was observed once. This chain links TRBV9 with TRBJ2-7, with D possibly TRBD2 on 5 matching bases. Trimming removed 0 bases from V and 4 bases from J, with 11 bases in between. Germline lookup yields CDR1 SGDLS and CDR2 YYNGEE. The CDR3 loop spans 14 amino acids. CDR3 DNA: TGTGCCAGCAGCGTAGGGAGTACTAGTTACGAGCAGTACTTC. Its protein is CASSVGSTSYEQYF.

The V call is TRBV5-1, the J call TRBJ2-7; D ambiguous. This CDR3 has 14 amino acids. CDR1 is SGHRS, CDR2 YFSETQ, per germline. Trimming took 2 bases from V and 0 from J, leaving 9 bases between them. DNA of the CDR3: TGCGCCAGCAGCTTTTACTCTGGCTCCTACGAGCAGTACTTC. Translated: CASSFYSGSYEQYF.

The gene calls are TRBV9 and TRBJ2-2, with 8 bases identical to TRBD1. Unmatched junction bases numbered 5, after V lost 0 bases and J lost 1 base. The germline gives CDR1 SGDLS, CDR2 YYNGEE. CDR3 length: 17 amino acids. CDR3 nucleotide sequence: TGTGCCAGCAGCGTAGGGATAGACAGGGGGAACACCGGGGAGCTGTTTTTT. Translation: CASSVGIDRGNTGELFF. Full variable domain (rest looked up from reference TRBV9 and TRBJ2-2): DSGVTQTPKHLITATGQRVTLRCSPRSGDLSVYWYQQSLDQGLQFLIQYYNGEERAKGNILERFSAQQFPDLHSELNLSSLELGDSALYFCASSVGIDRGNTGELFFGEGSRLTVL.